A single sample gave rise to the 22 T cell receptor beta chains below, sequenced in a study of blood T cells in healthy people across ages. Together with a sample-barcoded 5' primer, a J-beta primer mix was included in a second PCR lasting about 7 to 11 cycles. Each CDR3 protein gets one entry after TCRdb re-called the 5' RACE reads with MiXCR. The table lists more than 650,000 distinct CDR3 sequences, roughly 24% of them singletons. These same records also appear under a second study, on T cells of mothers and their children.

Input material: blood. All receptors derive from a boy younger than 18 in good health.

This clonotype was observed many times. The gene calls are TRBV7-3 and TRBJ2-3, with D possibly matching TRBD2 (6 bases). The ends were cut back, 2 bases at V and 2 bases at J, with 8 bases in the middle. Germline-derived CDR1 and CDR2 are SGHTA and FQGTGA. This CDR3 is 14 amino acids long. The CDR3 DNA is TGTGCCAGCAGCTTAGGGGGGTACACAGATACGCAGTATTTT. Its protein product is CASSLGGYTDTQYF.

This clonotype showed up just a few times. The V and J genes are TRBV21-1 and TRBJ1-2. TRBV21-1 is a pseudogene locus. The length of the CDR3 is 13 residues. CDR3 region: CASSTRRYYGYTF. The CDR3 nucleotides are TGTGCCAGCAGCACTCGCAGATATTATGGCTACACCTTC.

This clonotype was seen only a few times. At one boundary the junction diverges from the germline segment, which might be a read error. The rearrangement joins TRBV12-3 or TRBV12-4 to TRBJ2-5; 7 positions match TRBD2. The CDR3 sequence is 15 residues long. The CDR3 bases are TGTGCCAGCAGTTTAGATGGGGGGGGTCAAGAGACCCAGCACTTC. Translating it yields CASSLDGGGQETQHF.

This sequence joins TRBV20-1 and TRBJ1-5; TRBD1 matches 9 bases. Germline V gene lookup returns CDR1 DFQATT and CDR2 SNEGSKA (reference sequence). The V gene end was trimmed by 4 bases and the J gene end by 5 bases; junction bases not matched to a gene: 6. There are 14 residues in the CDR3. The CDR3 bases are TGCAGTGCTACGGGACAGGGTGTCTATCAGCCCCAGCATTTT. Amino acid sequence: CSATGQGVYQPQHF.

V is TRBV29-1 and J is TRBJ2-3; 13 nucleotides align to TRBD2. The J segment lost 2 bases and the V segment lost 6 bases, leaving 5 bases of the junction unmatched. Per the germline V gene, CDR1 is SQVTM and CDR2 is ANQGSEA. The CDR3 length is 15 residues. CDR3 nucleotide sequence: TGCAGCGTCACGGGACTAGCGGGACCCACAGATACGCAGTATTTT. This sequence encodes CSVTGLAGPTDTQYF.

This chain uses TRBV12-3 or TRBV12-4 with TRBJ2-3, with D possibly matching TRBD2 (7 bases). The CDR3 spans 15 residues. With 3 bases removed from V and 6 bases from J, the gap between germline ends came to 16 bases. The CDR3: CASSLSAGATDTQYF. CDR3 sequence (DNA): TGTGCCAGCAGTTTGTCGGCGGGGGCCACCGATACGCAGTATTTT.

The chain recombines TRBV29-1 with TRBJ2-1, with 11 bases fitting TRBD2. The CDR3 totals 17 residues. Germline V lookup: CDR1 SQVTM, CDR2 ANQGSEA. V shed 3 bases and J 0 bases; nucleotides not matched to a gene: 7. This CDR3 is CSVEGLAALISYNEQFF. The CDR3 DNA sequence: TGCAGCGTTGAGGGACTAGCGGCTTTAATCTCCTACAATGAGCAGTTCTTC.

On this clonotype itself: One end of the junction does not line up with germline, which may come from a read error. The chain combines TRBV6-6 with TRBJ2-1; D gene uncertain. Germline V gene data show CDR1 as MNHNY and CDR2 as SVGAGI (reference sequence). The CDR3 extends over 16 amino acids. The CDR3 here is CASSYSMSKLNNEHFF. CDR3 nucleotide sequence: TGTGCCAGCAGTTACTCGATGTCGAAGCTTAACAATGAGCATTTCTTC.

This clonotype was found a few times. The chain joins TRBV7-9 to TRBJ2-5, with TRBD2 as a possible D gene (6 bases). The CDR3 is 14 residues long. Trimming removed 5 bases from V and 1 base from J, with 11 bases in between. From germline, CDR1 is SEHNR and CDR2 FQNEAQ (reference sequence). The CDR3 nucleotides are TGTGCCAGCAGCGCGAGGACTACCCAAGAGACCCAGTACTTC. It yields the protein CASSARTTQETQYF.

This clonotype was counted a few times. The chain is built from TRBV14 and TRBJ2-2; D ambiguous. V lost 1 base to trimming and J lost 4 bases, with 10 bases between them. Germline CDR1 reads SGHDN; CDR2 reads FVKESK. This CDR3 has 15 amino acids. In DNA, the CDR3 is TGTGCCAGCAGCCAAGTTCCCCTACCCACCGGGGAGCTGTTTTTT. Its protein product is CASSQVPLPTGELFF.

V gene TRBV25-1 combines with J gene TRBJ2-5, with 13 bases that match TRBD2. The J call is in doubt because the DNA end fits TRBJ2-7 better. Germline assignment: CDR1 MGHDK and CDR2 SYGVNS. This CDR3 contains 16 residues. This CDR3 is CASRGTSGDNHYEQYF. In DNA, the CDR3 is TGTGCCAGCAGGGGGACTAGCGGGGACAACCACTACGAGCAGTACTTC.

The table lists this clonotype with a few counts. This rearrangement joins TRBV12-3 or TRBV12-4 to TRBJ1-1; tentative D call: TRBD1 (6 bases). The CDR3 is 12 amino acids. V lost 5 bases, J lost 9 bases, and 13 bases lay in between. CDR3 nucleotides: TGTGCCAGCAGTCCCAACAGGGACCAAGCTTTCTTT. Encoded protein: CASSPNRDQAFF.

This clonotype occurred a few times. This chain links TRBV28 with TRBJ2-3; D is perhaps TRBD2 (5 bases). This CDR3 has 18 amino acids. The germline V gene has CDR1 MDHEN and CDR2 SYDVKM. With 4 bases removed from V and 0 bases from J, the gap between germline ends came to 20 bases. The CDR3 spells CASSSPGLKQTSTDTQYF. The CDR3 bases are TGTGCCAGCAGTTCCCCCGGACTCAAGCAGACTAGCACAGATACGCAGTATTTT. The full variable domain, rest sourced from reference TRBV28 and TRBJ2-3, is DVKVTQSSRYLVKRTGEKVFLECVQDMDHENMFWYRQDPGLGLRLIYFSYDVKMKEKGDIPEGYSVSREKKERFSLILESASTNQTSMYLCASSSPGLKQTSTDTQYFGPGTRLTVL.

The rearrangement links TRBV29-1 to TRBJ2-5, with 12 bases that match TRBD1. The assigned J gene may be wrong: the sequence end matches TRBJ2-1 better. CDR3 length: 14 amino acids. Germline-derived CDR1 and CDR2 are SQVTM and ANQGSEA. The CDR3 region has the DNA TGCAGCGCCCCGGGGACAGGGGGCCTGAATGAGCAGTTCTTC. Amino acid sequence: CSAPGTGGLNEQFF.

J is TRBJ2-2 and V is TRBV5-4; possible D gene TRBD2, 6 bases. The CDR3 sequence is 16 residues long. V was cut by 4 bases and J by 1 base, with 14 bases left in between. CDR1 is SGHNT, CDR2 YYREEE, per germline (reference sequence). The CDR3 sequence is CASSPGLRRNTGELFF. The CDR3 coding sequence is TGTGCCAGCAGCCCGGGACTCAGACGGAACACCGGGGAGCTGTTTTTT.

This clonotype was detected a few times. V usage is TRBV6-4 and J usage is TRBJ2-5; the D is unclear. This CDR3 comprises 10 residues. Trimming pared 6 bases from V and 12 bases from J, leaving 11 bases between. From germline, CDR1 is MRHNA and CDR2 SNTAGT. CDR3 bases: TGTGCCAGCAGCAGCCCTCTGAAGTACTTC. This sequence encodes CASSSPLKYF.

This clonotype was picked up a small number of times. The V and J genes are TRBV6-5 and TRBJ1-5; possible D gene TRBD1, 6 bases. Looked up from germline, CDR1 is MNHEY and CDR2 is SVGAGI. Trimming left V 4 bases short and J 0 bases short, with 16 bases between. This CDR3 spans 17 amino acids. This chain's CDR3 is CASSFLDRLYSNQPQHF. CDR3 DNA: TGTGCCAGCAGTTTCCTTGACAGGCTATATAGCAATCAGCCCCAGCATTTT.

This chain joins TRBV7-3 and TRBJ2-4, with TRBD1 identical over 7 bases. This CDR3 comprises 16 residues. The V and J ends lost 6 bases and 0 bases, in that order; junction bases with no gene match: 8. CDR1 SGHTA and CDR2 FQGTGA come from the germline V gene. The CDR3: CASSFTGDLAKNIQYF. CDR3 sequence (DNA): TGTGCCAGCAGTTTCACAGGGGACCTAGCCAAAAACATTCAGTACTTC. The full variable domain, completed using reference TRBV7-3 and TRBJ2-4, is GAGVSQTPSNKVTEKGKYVELRCDPISGHTALYWYRQSLGQGPEFLIYFQGTGAADDSGLPNDRFFAVRPEGSVSTLKIQRTERGDSAVYLCASSFTGDLAKNIQYFGAGTRLSVL.

This chain joins TRBV19 and TRBJ2-7, with 8 bases matching TRBD1. Looked up from germline, CDR1 is LNHDA and CDR2 is SQIVND (reference sequence). After removal of 2 bases from V and 2 bases from J, the junction contained 5 bases not matched to a gene. This CDR3 spans 15 amino acids. The CDR3 DNA reads TGTGCCAGTAGTATATCGACAGGGGATACCTACGAGCAGTACTTC. Residues: CASSISTGDTYEQYF.

The CDR3 DNA is TGCGCCAGCAGCTGGACGGCGGTACAAGAGACCCAGTACTTC. It translates to CASSWTAVQETQYF. The chain employs TRBV5-1 and TRBJ2-5; D is undetermined. V lost 3 bases and J 2 bases, leaving 11 bases between the germline ends. The CDR3 totals 14 residues. Germline loops: CDR1 SGHRS, CDR2 YFSETQ.

This clonotype came up a few times. The V gene is TRBV6-4, the J gene TRBJ2-1; the D gene is possibly TRBD1 (5 bases). Germline CDR1 is MRHNA and CDR2 is SNTAGT. The CDR3 consists of 18 residues. V shed 9 bases and J shed 1 base, with 25 bases lying between them. CDR3 sequence reads: CARGVAAEVEFSYNEQFF. The CDR3 coding sequence is TGTGCCAGAGGGGTGGCAGCCGAAGTTGAGTTTTCCTACAATGAGCAGTTCTTC.

The rearrangement joins TRBV28 to TRBJ1-2, with D possibly TRBD1 on 6 matching bases. The CDR3 contains 13 residues. Germline V CDR1 and CDR2: MDHEN, SYDVKM. DNA for the CDR3: TGTGCTAGCGGTGGCGGACAGATCTATGGCTACACCTTC. It is translated as CASGGGQIYGYTF.